This T cell receptor (beta chain) was identified in a study of response to subunit inactivated influenza vaccine. Study conclusions and caveats: The authors offered the suggestion that each seasonal influenza vaccination recruits few new T cells.

There are many counts of this clonotype. Its specificity is not known. From the RT-PCR reads, TCRdb called clonotypes with MiXCR, one entry per CDR3 protein. In the table there are about 570,000 distinct CDR3 sequences, over 9% of which are singletons. This CDR3 is built from 12 residues. V was shortened by 4 bases and J by 6 bases, with 11 bases between the two germline ends. Germline V gene lookup returns CDR1 SGHRS and CDR2 YFSETQ. These sequences were also reported in another study, on T cells expressing NK-cell markers. That source reports: The authors made TCR beta cDNA libraries by 5'RACE template switching. This switching added a universal primer site and UMIs. HCMV serostatus: seven of eight sequenced donors positive, one negative. T cells sorted in several experiments were restricted to alpha-beta TCR T cells by an anti-gamma-delta TCR antibody. HCMV specificity was not established for the expanded NKG2C+ T cell clones.

The material sequenced was PBMCs from blood, taken on the day of vaccination. The TCR sequence derives from a man in his forties or fifties who received an inactivated influenza vaccine. The chain links TRBV5-1 to TRBJ2-7; D is undetermined. Written as DNA, the CDR3 is TGCGCCAGCAGCCCGCCCTGGGGCGAGCAGTACTTC. Residues: CASSPPWGEQYF.